Described below is a single TCR beta chain sequence and its context. It lacks a known antigen. No quality values exist for individual bases; no much larger clone is one base distant. These data originate in a study of blood T cell repertoires in COVID-19 (TCRdb year 2020). Concerning the study at large: Samples from collaborators originated in the United States, Italy and Spain and spanned both the acute and convalescent phases of COVID-19. The prospective study material was composed of cDNA or gDNA derived from T cells, B-cell-depleted T cells, or PBMCs. Deeply sampled blood TCRbeta repertoires from subjects exposed to, actively infected with, or recovered from COVID-19 were included in the dataset. A freely available public database, intended as a resource for researchers studying the immune response to SARS-CoV-2, is where the repertoires were released. The samples were drawn from two sources: the first 160 participants of the ongoing ImmuneRACE study, and 1,200 or so subjects contributed by 6 global collaborators. A de-identified subject ID, COVID-19 status, age in years and sex were almost always included in the sample metadata. Where HLA class I and class II types were available, the types were taken from metadata supplied by the sample provider, not from assay-based typing. The paper as a whole reports these results and caveats: The amount of clinical and demographic metadata varied by source and participant and was provided uncurated.

One collaborating source in Seattle enrolled patients during active infection and followed them longitudinally through the course of disease. Whole blood was collected in K2EDTA tubes by collaborating institutions according to the institutions' own protocols. For TCRbeta analysis, collaborators shipped samples in one of three forms: frozen whole blood, isolated PBMCs, or DNA extracted from either of those sample types. The immunoSEQ Assay, a bias-controlled multiplex PCR, was used to amplify TCRbeta CDR3 regions from genomic DNA. Regarding the original processing steps: Nucleated cell counts per sample were estimated from amplification of reference gene primers within the assay. To quantify the absolute abundance of each unique TCRbeta CDR3 rearrangement, sequence reads were collapsed and filtered. For each sample, productive Simpson clonality was calculated as the square root of Simpson's diversity index over productive rearrangements. Not all clones reach the TCRdb copy of this immuneACCESS table, which keeps in-frame sequences only. Checked studies attribute under half of the gap to unresolved V genes and leave the rest unexplained. Clone size and the V and J calls come from that table; the DNA yielded D and trimming. This sample holds about 260,000 clones; more than 85% were observed only once. Of the sample, approximately 5.3% is held by the ten largest clones.

V and J are truncated by 4 bases and 0 bases respectively, leaving an intervening sequence of 10 bases. The CDR3 has 14 amino acids, counting the end cysteine and phenylalanine. The entry retains the CDR3 DNA only, 42 bases that are in frame from base 1. CDR1 and CDR2, per the germline V gene, are SGHDN and FVKESK. Material for sequencing was peripheral blood. The rearranged chain carries TRBV14 and TRBJ2-7; the D gene cannot be named for sure. The receptor was isolated from a woman aged 55 to 70 with COVID-19, enrolled during active disease. The CDR3 region has the sequence CASSPKWSSYEQYF. The bases read TGTGCCAGCAGCCCGAAATGGAGCTCCTACGAGCAGTACTTC.